This T cell receptor beta chain stems from a study of memory CD4+ T cells and cytomegalovirus serostatus. Single viable CD3+CD4+CD8-CD45RO+ cells were sorted as the memory CD4+ T cells. V was trimmed by 2 bases and J by 3 bases, leaving 14 bases between them. CDR1 is SGDLS and CDR2 is YYNGEE in the germline V gene. The CDR3 loop spans 15 amino acids. Profiling relied on immunoSEQ multiplex PCR, and the TCRdb table lists in-frame clones only, not all of them. Of around 60,000 clones in the sample, roughly 84% are singletons; the top ten hold 0.5%. Sequencing was done on a sample of memory CD4+ T cells from blood. This clonotype was obtained from an adult in good health and CMV-seronegative. Some clones in this sample may be carry-over from other donors' samples. The chain carries TRBV9 and TRBJ2-5; D is ambiguous. The CDR3 reads CASSVGLGRKETQYF. For the CDR3, the DNA is TGTGCCAGCAGCGTCGGTTTGGGCAGAAAAGAGACCCAGTACTTC.